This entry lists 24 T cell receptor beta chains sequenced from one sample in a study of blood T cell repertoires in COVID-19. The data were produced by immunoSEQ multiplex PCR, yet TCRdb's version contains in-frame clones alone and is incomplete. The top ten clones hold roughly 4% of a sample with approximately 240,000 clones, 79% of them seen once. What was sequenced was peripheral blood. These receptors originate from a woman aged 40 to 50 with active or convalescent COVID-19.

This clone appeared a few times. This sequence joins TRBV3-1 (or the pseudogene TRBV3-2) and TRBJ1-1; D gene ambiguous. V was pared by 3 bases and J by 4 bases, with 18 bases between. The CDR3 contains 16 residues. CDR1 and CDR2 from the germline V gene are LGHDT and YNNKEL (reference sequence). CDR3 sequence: CASSHGVGLHGTEAFF. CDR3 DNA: TGTGCCAGCAGCCATGGGGTCGGACTCCACGGCACTGAAGCTTTCTTT.

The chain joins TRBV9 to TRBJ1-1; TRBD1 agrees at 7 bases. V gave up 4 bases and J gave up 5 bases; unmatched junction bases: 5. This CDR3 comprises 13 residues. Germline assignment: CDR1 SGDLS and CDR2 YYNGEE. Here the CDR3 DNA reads TGTGCCAGCAGCATTACAGGGGAAACTGAAGCTTTCTTT. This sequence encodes CASSITGETEAFF.

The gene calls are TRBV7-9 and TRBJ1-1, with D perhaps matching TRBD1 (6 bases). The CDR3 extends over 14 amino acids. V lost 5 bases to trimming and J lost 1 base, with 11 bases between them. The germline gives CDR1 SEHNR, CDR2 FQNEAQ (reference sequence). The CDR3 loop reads CASSRTGQNTEAFF. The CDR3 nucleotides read TGTGCCAGCAGCCGAACAGGGCAGAACACTGAAGCTTTCTTT.

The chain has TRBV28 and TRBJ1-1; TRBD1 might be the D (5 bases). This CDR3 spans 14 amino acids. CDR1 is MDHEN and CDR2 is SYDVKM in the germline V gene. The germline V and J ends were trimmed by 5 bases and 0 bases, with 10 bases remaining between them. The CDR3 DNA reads TGTGCCAGCAGTGGGGGGACGGTGAACACTGAAGCTTTCTTT. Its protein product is CASSGGTVNTEAFF.

DNA of the CDR3: TGCGCCAGCGCACCACAGGGGGCGAACACTGAAGCTTTCTTT. Amino acids: CASAPQGANTEAFF. The rearrangement uses TRBV5-1 and TRBJ1-1; the match to TRBD1 covers 9 bases. There are 14 residues in the CDR3. Looked up from germline, CDR1 is SGHRS and CDR2 is YFSETQ. Trimming took 7 bases from V and 1 from J; bases not matched to a gene: 5.

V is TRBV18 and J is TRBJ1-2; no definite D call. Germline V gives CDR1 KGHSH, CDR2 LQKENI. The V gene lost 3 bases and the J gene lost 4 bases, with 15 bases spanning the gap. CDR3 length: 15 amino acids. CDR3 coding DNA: TGTGCCAGCTCACCTGCCTCGGGGTTTGGCTATGGCTACACCTTC. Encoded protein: CASSPASGFGYGYTF.

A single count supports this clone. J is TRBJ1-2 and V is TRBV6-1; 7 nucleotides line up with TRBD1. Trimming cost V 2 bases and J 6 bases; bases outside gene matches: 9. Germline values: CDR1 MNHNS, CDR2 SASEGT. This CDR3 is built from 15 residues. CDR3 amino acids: CASSEFGQGGDGYTF. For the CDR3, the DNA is TGTGCCAGCAGTGAATTTGGGCAGGGGGGAGATGGCTACACCTTC.

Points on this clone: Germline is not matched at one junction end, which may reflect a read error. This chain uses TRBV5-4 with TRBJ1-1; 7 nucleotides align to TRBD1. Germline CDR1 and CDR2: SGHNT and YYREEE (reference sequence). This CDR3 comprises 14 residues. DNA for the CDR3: TGTGCCAGCAGCTTGGGATGGAAGGGGGCTGAGGCTTTCTTT. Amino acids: CASSLGWKGAEAFF.

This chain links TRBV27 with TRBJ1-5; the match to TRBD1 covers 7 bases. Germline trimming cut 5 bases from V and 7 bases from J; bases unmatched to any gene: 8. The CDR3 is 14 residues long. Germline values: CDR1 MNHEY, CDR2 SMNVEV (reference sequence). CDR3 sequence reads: CASSLTGAAQPQHF. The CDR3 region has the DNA TGTGCCAGCAGTCTCACAGGGGCTGCCCAGCCCCAGCATTTT.

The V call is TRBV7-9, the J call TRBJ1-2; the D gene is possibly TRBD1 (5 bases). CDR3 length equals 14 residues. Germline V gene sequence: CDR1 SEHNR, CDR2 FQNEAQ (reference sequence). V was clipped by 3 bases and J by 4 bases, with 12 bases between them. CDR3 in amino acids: CASSFDGGTYGYTF. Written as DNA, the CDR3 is TGTGCCAGCAGCTTCGACGGGGGAACCTATGGCTACACCTTC.

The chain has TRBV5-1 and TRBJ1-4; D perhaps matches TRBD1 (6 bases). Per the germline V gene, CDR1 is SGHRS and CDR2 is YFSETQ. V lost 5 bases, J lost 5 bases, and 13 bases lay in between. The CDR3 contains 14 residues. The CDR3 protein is CASRTDSSNEKLFF. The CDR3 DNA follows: TGCGCCAGCAGAACGGACAGCTCAAATGAAAAACTGTTTTTT.

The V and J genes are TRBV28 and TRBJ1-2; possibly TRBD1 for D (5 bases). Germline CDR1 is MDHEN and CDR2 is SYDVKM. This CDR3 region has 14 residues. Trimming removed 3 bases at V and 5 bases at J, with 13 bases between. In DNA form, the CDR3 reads TGTGCCAGCAGTTTTGGCAGGGTCCAATATGGCTACACCTTC. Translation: CASSFGRVQYGYTF.

CDR3 sequence reads: CASSIYWNTEAFF. Written as DNA, the CDR3 is TGTGCCAGTAGTATCTACTGGAACACTGAAGCTTTCTTT. J is TRBJ1-1 and V is TRBV19; the D is unclear. Trimming removed 3 bases from V and 1 base from J, with 6 bases in between. Germline values: CDR1 LNHDA, CDR2 SQIVND (reference sequence). The length of the CDR3 is 13 residues.

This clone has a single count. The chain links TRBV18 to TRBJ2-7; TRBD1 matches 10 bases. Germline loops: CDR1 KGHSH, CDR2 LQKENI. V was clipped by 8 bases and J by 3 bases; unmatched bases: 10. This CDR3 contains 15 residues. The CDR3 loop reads CASHPTGGAGYEQYF. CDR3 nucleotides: TGTGCCAGCCACCCGACAGGGGGCGCGGGCTACGAGCAGTACTTC. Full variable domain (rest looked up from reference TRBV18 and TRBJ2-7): NAGVMQNPRHLVRRRGQEARLRCSPMKGHSHVYWYRQLPEEGLKFMVYLQKENIIDESGMPKERFSAEFPKEGPSILRIQQVVRGDSAAYFCASHPTGGAGYEQYFGPGTRLTVT.

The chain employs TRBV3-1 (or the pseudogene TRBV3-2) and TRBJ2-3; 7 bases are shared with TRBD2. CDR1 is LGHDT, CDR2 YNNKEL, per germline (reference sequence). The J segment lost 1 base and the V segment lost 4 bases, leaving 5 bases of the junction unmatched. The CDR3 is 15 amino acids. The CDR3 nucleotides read TGTGCCAGCAGCCGAGTCCGGGGGGGCACAGATACGCAGTATTTT. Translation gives CASSRVRGGTDTQYF.

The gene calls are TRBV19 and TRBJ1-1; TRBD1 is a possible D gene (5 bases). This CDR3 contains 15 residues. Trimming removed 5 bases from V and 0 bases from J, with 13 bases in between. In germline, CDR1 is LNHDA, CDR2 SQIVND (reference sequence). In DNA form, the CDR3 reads TGTGCCAGTAGTCTGGGGATGGACATGAACACTGAAGCTTTCTTT. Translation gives CASSLGMDMNTEAFF.

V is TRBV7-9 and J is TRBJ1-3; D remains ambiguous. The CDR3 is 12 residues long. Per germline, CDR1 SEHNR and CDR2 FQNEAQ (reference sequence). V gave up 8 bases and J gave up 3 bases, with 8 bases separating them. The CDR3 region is CASPEDGNTIYF. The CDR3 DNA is TGTGCCAGCCCCGAGGATGGAAACACCATATATTTT.

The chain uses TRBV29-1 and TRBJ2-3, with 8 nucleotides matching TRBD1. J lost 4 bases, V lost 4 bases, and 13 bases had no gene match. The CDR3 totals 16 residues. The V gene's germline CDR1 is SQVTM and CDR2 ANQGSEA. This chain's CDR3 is CSVGELRTGRPDTQYF. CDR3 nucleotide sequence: TGCAGCGTTGGTGAACTGAGGACAGGGCGGCCAGATACGCAGTATTTT.

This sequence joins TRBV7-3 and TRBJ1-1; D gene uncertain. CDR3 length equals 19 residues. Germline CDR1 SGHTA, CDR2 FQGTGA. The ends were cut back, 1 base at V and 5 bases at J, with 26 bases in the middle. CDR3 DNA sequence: TGTGCCAGCAGCTTAAACATTGAGATCCGGCGGTTCTCGGGGACTGAAGCTTTCTTT. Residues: CASSLNIEIRRFSGTEAFF.

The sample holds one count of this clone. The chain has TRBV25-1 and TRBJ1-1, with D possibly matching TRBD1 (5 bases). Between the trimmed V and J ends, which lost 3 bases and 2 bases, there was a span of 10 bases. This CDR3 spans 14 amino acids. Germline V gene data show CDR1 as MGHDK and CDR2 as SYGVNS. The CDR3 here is CASSETAVNTEAFF. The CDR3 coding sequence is TGTGCCAGCAGTGAGACAGCCGTCAACACTGAAGCTTTCTTT.

The CDR3 bases are TGTGCCAGCAGTTCAGGGCTTCGGGGCTACACCTTC. Its translation is CASSSGLRGYTF. The J gene is TRBJ1-2, the V gene TRBV28; tentatively, D is TRBD1 (5 bases). From germline, CDR1 is MDHEN and CDR2 SYDVKM. The CDR3 consists of 12 residues. V lost 4 bases, J lost 8 bases, and 11 bases lay in between.

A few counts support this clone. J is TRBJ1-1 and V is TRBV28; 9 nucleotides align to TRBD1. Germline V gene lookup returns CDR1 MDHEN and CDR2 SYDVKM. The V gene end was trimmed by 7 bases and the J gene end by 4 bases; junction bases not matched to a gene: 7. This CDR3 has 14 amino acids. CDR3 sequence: CASTPRQGVTEAFF. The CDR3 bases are TGTGCCAGCACCCCCCGACAGGGGGTCACTGAAGCTTTCTTT.

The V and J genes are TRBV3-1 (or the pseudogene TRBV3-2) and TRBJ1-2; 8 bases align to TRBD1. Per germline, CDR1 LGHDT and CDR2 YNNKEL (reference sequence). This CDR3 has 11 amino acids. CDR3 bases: TGTGCAAGTGCAGGGGGCAATGGCTACACCTTC. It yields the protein CASAGGNGYTF.

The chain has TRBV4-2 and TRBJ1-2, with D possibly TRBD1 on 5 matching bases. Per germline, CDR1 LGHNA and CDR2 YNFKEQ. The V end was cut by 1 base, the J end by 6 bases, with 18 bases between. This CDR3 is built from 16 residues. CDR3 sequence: CASSQGGGGASDGYTF. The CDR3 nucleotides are TGTGCCAGCAGCCAAGGCGGGGGAGGGGCGTCGGATGGCTACACCTTC.